These 27 T cell receptor beta chains came from one sample sequenced in a study of T cell repertoires in cytomegalovirus infection. TCRdb re-called the reads with MiXCR, one entry per CDR3 protein. Here the sample spans about 100,000 distinct CDR3 sequences, about 22% being singletons. The sample consisted of CD8+ T cells from PBMCs. All receptors derive from a human donor in good health (CMV status not recorded). Some clones in this sample may be carry-over from other donors' samples.

This clonotype was observed at least ten times. V gene TRBV7-8 combines with J gene TRBJ2-3, with 7 bases lining up with TRBD2. The CDR3 runs to 14 residues. Germline V CDR1 and CDR2: SGHVS, FQNEAQ. Trimming cost V 8 bases and J 3 bases; bases outside gene matches: 8. The CDR3 bases are TGTGCCAGCTGGCGGGGAGGGCTTACAGATACGCAGTATTTT. The encoded protein is CASWRGGLTDTQYF.

The V gene is TRBV12-3 or TRBV12-4, the J gene TRBJ1-5; no clear D. The CDR3 consists of 12 residues. Trimming shortened V by 5 bases and J by 5 bases, and 7 bases separated the two germline ends. CDR3 loop: CASSLNYQPQHF. The CDR3 coding sequence is TGTGCCAGCAGTCTCAATTATCAGCCCCAGCATTTT.

This clonotype was recorded many times. The chain uses TRBV6-2 or TRBV6-3 and TRBJ2-1; D remains ambiguous. The CDR3 runs to 13 residues. The V gene lost 2 bases and the J gene lost 5 bases, with 7 bases spanning the gap. Germline-derived CDR1 and CDR2 are MNHEY and SVGEGT. CDR3 protein: CASSYKEHNEQFF. DNA for the CDR3: TGTGCCAGCAGTTACAAGGAGCACAATGAGCAGTTCTTC.

The V and J genes are TRBV2 and TRBJ1-1; no clear D. The CDR3 has 17 residues. V was shortened by 7 bases and J by 1 base, with 22 bases between the two germline ends. CDR1 SNHLY and CDR2 FYNNEI come from the germline V gene. The CDR3 DNA reads as TGTGCCAGCATGGAAAGCGCCCTGTGGGGATCGAACACTGAAGCTTTCTTT. Encoded protein: CASMESALWGSNTEAFF.

This clonotype showed up many times. The chain has TRBV7-2 and TRBJ2-7; tentative D call: TRBD1 (6 bases). The CDR3 is made up of 12 amino acids. Trimming stripped 4 bases from V and 7 bases from J, with 11 bases between. The germline gives CDR1 SGHTA, CDR2 FQGNSA. Written as DNA, the CDR3 is TGTGCCAGCAGCTACACAGGGACAGAGCAGTACTTC. It is translated as CASSYTGTEQYF. Filled out from reference TRBV7-2 and TRBJ2-7, the complete variable domain reads GAGVSQSPSNKVTEKGKDVELRCDPISGHTALYWYRQSLGQGLEFLIYFQGNSAPDKSGLPSDRFSAERTGGSVSTLTIQRTQQEDSAVYLCASSYTGTEQYFGPGTRLTVT.

V gene TRBV12-3 or TRBV12-4 combines with J gene TRBJ2-7; 8 nucleotides line up with TRBD1. This CDR3 comprises 14 residues. J was trimmed by 6 bases and V by 6 bases; bases with no gene match: 10. CDR3 region: CASSHTGTGGEQYF. In DNA form, the CDR3 reads TGTGCCAGCAGCCACACCGGGACAGGCGGCGAGCAGTACTTC.

The chain couples TRBV6-5 to TRBJ2-7, with 7 positions matching TRBD1. The V segment lost 0 bases and the J segment 9 bases; nucleotides outside the gene matches: 11. In germline, CDR1 is MNHEY, CDR2 SVGAGI. The CDR3 contains 15 residues. Written as DNA, the CDR3 is TGTGCCAGCAGTTACTCGGTGACAGGGAATGATGGGCAGTACTTC. Translated, it gives CASSYSVTGNDGQYF.

This clonotype was picked up a small number of times. V usage is TRBV27 and J usage is TRBJ2-3; D might be TRBD1 or TRBD2, each matching 5 bases. The CDR3 length is 15 residues. The V and J ends lost 2 bases and 3 bases respectively, with 12 bases between them. Germline CDR1 and CDR2: MNHEY and SMNVEV (reference sequence). This chain's CDR3 is CASSLGGRRTDTQYF. CDR3 DNA: TGTGCCAGCAGTTTAGGGGGAAGGAGGACAGATACGCAGTATTTT.

The chain combines TRBV29-1 with TRBJ2-1; 9 nucleotides match TRBD2. Losses at the gene ends were 2 bases for V and 2 bases for J; bases not matched to a gene: 4. The germline gives CDR1 SQVTM, CDR2 ANQGSEA. The CDR3 is made up of 15 amino acids. DNA for the CDR3: TGCAGCGTTGAACCGACTAGCGGCCCCTACAATGAGCAGTTCTTC. Encoded protein: CSVEPTSGPYNEQFF.

This clonotype was counted many times. J is TRBJ2-1 and V is TRBV7-2; 7 positions agree with TRBD2. The CDR3 is made up of 15 amino acids. Germline-derived CDR1 and CDR2 are SGHTA and FQGNSA. After removal of 5 bases from V and 2 bases from J, the junction contained 6 bases not matched to a gene. CDR3 in amino acids: CASSRTSMPYNEQFF. As DNA, the CDR3 is TGTGCCAGCAGCCGGACTAGTATGCCCTACAATGAGCAGTTCTTC.

The gene calls are TRBV9 and TRBJ2-1; D possibly corresponds to TRBD2 (5 bases). Per germline, CDR1 SGDLS and CDR2 YYNGEE. The CDR3 is made up of 17 amino acids. V lost 0 bases to trimming and J lost 7 bases, with 20 bases between them. CDR3 sequence reads: CASSVGRTGSLWNEQFF. In nucleotides, the CDR3 is TGTGCCAGCAGCGTAGGGAGAACGGGGAGCCTCTGGAATGAGCAGTTCTTC.

The chain links TRBV12-3 or TRBV12-4 to TRBJ1-6; D call uncertain. This CDR3 spans 16 amino acids. V gave up 6 bases and J gave up 10 bases, with 22 bases separating them. CDR3 in amino acids: CASSLNHIGAASPLHF. As DNA, the CDR3 is TGTGCCAGCAGCCTCAACCATATCGGCGCGGCCTCACCCCTCCACTTT.

The V gene is TRBV12-3 or TRBV12-4, the J gene TRBJ2-1, with 8 bases that match TRBD2. This CDR3 comprises 19 residues. After removal of 1 base from V and 4 bases from J, the junction contained 15 bases not matched to a gene. CDR3 nucleotide sequence: TGTGCCAGCAGTTTAGGGGGGGCGGGGGCAGCGGGGGAGTACAATGAGCAGTTCTTC. The encoded protein is CASSLGGAGAAGEYNEQFF.

This clonotype was seen ten or more times. V usage is TRBV7-9 and J usage is TRBJ2-2; 13 positions agree with TRBD2. The germline V gene encodes CDR1 SEHNR and CDR2 FQNEAQ (reference sequence). The CDR3 covers 19 residues. V lost 5 bases, J lost 0 bases, and 9 bases stayed unmatched. DNA of the CDR3: TGTGCCAGCAGCGAACAACGGGGACTAGCGGGAACGAACACCGGGGAGCTGTTTTTT. This gives the protein CASSEQRGLAGTNTGELFF.

The table lists this clonotype with many counts. The chain has TRBV20-1 and TRBJ2-2, with a weak D call TRBD2 (6 bases). Between the trimmed V and J ends, which lost 4 bases and 3 bases, there was a span of 12 bases. CDR1 DFQATT and CDR2 SNEGSKA come from the germline V gene (reference sequence). The CDR3 is made up of 14 amino acids. This CDR3 is CSATGLLDTGELFF. The CDR3 nucleotides are TGCAGTGCTACGGGACTCCTAGACACCGGGGAGCTGTTTTTT.

This clonotype was seen repeatedly, ten times or more. This chain's CDR3 is CASSTRLAGVGYNEQFF. The CDR3 region has the DNA TGTGCCAGCAGCACCCGACTAGCGGGAGTGGGATACAATGAGCAGTTCTTC. This rearrangement joins TRBV7-9 to TRBJ2-1; 12 nucleotides match TRBD2. The V and J ends lost 5 bases and 4 bases, in that order; junction bases with no gene match: 9. The germline V gene encodes CDR1 SEHNR and CDR2 FQNEAQ (reference sequence). There are 17 residues in the CDR3.

This clonotype was recorded only once. It may be a read error: a sequence one base away is much more abundant. The chain combines TRBV6-1 with TRBJ1-5; a weak D match, TRBD1 (5 bases). This CDR3 spans 18 amino acids. In germline, CDR1 is MNHNS, CDR2 SASEGT. CDR3 region: CASSYNPVGGHSNQPRHF. In DNA, the CDR3 is TGTGCCAGCAGTTATAATCCGGTGGGAGGACATAGCAATCAGCCCCGGCATTTT.

This clonotype was observed a few times. The chain recombines TRBV25-1 with TRBJ2-7; D remains unclear. V was trimmed by 3 bases and J by 12 bases, leaving 15 bases between them. The CDR3 sequence is 12 residues long. Germline V gene data show CDR1 as MGHDK and CDR2 as SYGVNS. The chain's CDR3 is CASSDSTLSWYF. CDR3 coding DNA: TGTGCCAGCAGTGACTCGACTCTATCCTGGTACTTC.

This clonotype has more than one count but fewer than ten. This chain links TRBV5-6 with TRBJ2-2, with 9 positions matching TRBD1. Germline CDR1 reads SGHDT; CDR2 reads YYEEEE. J lost 2 bases, V lost 4 bases, and 3 bases had no gene match. The CDR3 has 15 amino acids. CDR3 region: CASSPGQGNTGELFF. The DNA of the CDR3 is TGTGCCAGCAGCCCGGGACAGGGAAACACCGGGGAGCTGTTTTTT.

This clonotype turned up a few times. This chain connects TRBV19 to TRBJ1-1; D not resolved. V lost 7 bases and J 1 base, leaving 22 bases between the germline ends. The CDR3 sequence is 17 residues long. Germline CDR1 and CDR2: LNHDA and SQIVND (reference sequence). CDR3 nucleotide sequence: TGTGCCAGTATGTGGAGGAGAAGAGGGCTGTCGAACACTGAAGCTTTCTTT. Amino acids: CASMWRRRGLSNTEAFF.

This sequence joins TRBV12-3 or TRBV12-4 and TRBJ2-3, with 7 nucleotides matching TRBD2. This CDR3 is built from 14 residues. V lost 7 bases and J lost 1; bases outside the gene matches: 5. CDR3 sequence: CASNSGGGTDTQYF. In DNA form, the CDR3 reads TGTGCCAGCAATTCGGGGGGAGGCACAGATACGCAGTATTTT.

This clonotype was picked up one time. This sequence joins TRBV19 and TRBJ1-1; the D gene is possibly TRBD1 (6 bases). The CDR3 loop spans 14 amino acids. CDR1 is LNHDA and CDR2 is SQIVND in the germline V gene (reference sequence). V lost 2 bases and J lost 0, with 7 bases in between. In nucleotides, the CDR3 is TGTGCCAGTAGTATAACAGGGATGAACACTGAAGCTTTCTTT. This gives the protein CASSITGMNTEAFF.

The chain joins TRBV19 to TRBJ1-1, with 7 bases aligning to TRBD1. Germline lookup yields CDR1 LNHDA and CDR2 SQIVND (reference sequence). This CDR3 region has 15 residues. The ends lost 6 bases at V and 5 bases at J; junction bases unmatched: 12. CDR3 bases: TGTGCCAGTAGATCTACGAGGGGGCTGGAGACTGAAGCTTTCTTT. It specifies CASRSTRGLETEAFF.

The rearrangement links TRBV20-1 to TRBJ2-1; TRBD2 agrees at 8 bases. Germline-derived CDR1 and CDR2 are DFQATT and SNEGSKA (reference sequence). The trim removed 6 bases at V and 4 bases at J, leaving 8 bases unmatched. The CDR3 totals 14 residues. The CDR3 DNA follows: TGCAGTGCCCAGGGACTAGTGGGTTACAATGAGCAGTTCTTC. It yields the protein CSAQGLVGYNEQFF.

The chain links TRBV4-3 to TRBJ1-3; D remains ambiguous. In germline, CDR1 is LGHNA, CDR2 YSLEER. V lost 0 bases and J 1 base, leaving 1 base between the germline ends. The CDR3 extends over 13 amino acids. CDR3 amino acids: CASSQDSGNTIYF. Written as DNA, the CDR3 is TGCGCCAGCAGCCAAGATTCTGGAAACACCATATATTTT.

About this clonotype itself: Just one base apart from a much larger clone, this may be a read error. The rearrangement uses TRBV6-5 and TRBJ1-1; D is unclear. Germline assignment: CDR1 MNHEY and CDR2 SVGAGI. The CDR3 sequence is 17 residues long. DNA of the CDR3: TGTGCCAGCGCATCATTCAGGTCCCCCACGTCACTGTCTGAATCTTTCTTT. This encodes CASASFRSPTSLSESFF.

Many counts were recorded for this clonotype. V is TRBV7-8 and J is TRBJ2-3, with D perhaps TRBD2 (5 bases). There are 15 residues in the CDR3. V was pared by 5 bases and J by 3 bases, with 15 bases between. Germline V gene lookup returns CDR1 SGHVS and CDR2 FQNEAQ. The CDR3 region is CASSSLEGVTDTQYF. The DNA for the CDR3 is TGTGCCAGCAGCAGCTTAGAGGGTGTTACAGATACGCAGTATTTT.